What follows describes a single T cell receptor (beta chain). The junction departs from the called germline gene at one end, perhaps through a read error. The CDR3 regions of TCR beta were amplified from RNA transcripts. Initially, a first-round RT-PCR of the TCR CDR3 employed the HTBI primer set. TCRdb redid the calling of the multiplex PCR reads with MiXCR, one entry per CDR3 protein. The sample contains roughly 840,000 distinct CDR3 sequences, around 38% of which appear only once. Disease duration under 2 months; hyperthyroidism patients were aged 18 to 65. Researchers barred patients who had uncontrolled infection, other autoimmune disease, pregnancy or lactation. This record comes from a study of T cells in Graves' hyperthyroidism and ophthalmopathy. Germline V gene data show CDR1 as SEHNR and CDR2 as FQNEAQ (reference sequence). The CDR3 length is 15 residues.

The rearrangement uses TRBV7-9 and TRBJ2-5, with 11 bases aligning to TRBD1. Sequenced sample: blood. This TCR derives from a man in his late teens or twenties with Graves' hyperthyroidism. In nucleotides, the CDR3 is TGCGCCAGCAGCCCAGGGACAGGGGGGAAAGAGACCCAGTACTTC. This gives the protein CASSPGTGGKETQYF.